This T cell receptor beta chain stems from a study of T cell responses to AZD1222 COVID-19 vaccine (dated by TCRdb to about 2021). Regarding the complete study: A total of about 250 trial participants underwent TCR sequencing, of whom about 200 had received two doses of AZD1222 and some 26 had received two doses of the MenACWY control vaccine. Enrollment into the trials was organized by age into subgroups of 18-55, 56-69 and 70-plus years, and those subgroups contained roughly 150, 30 and 60 TCR-sequenced participants, respectively. General findings and caveats noted by the study authors: In the small 56-69-year group, the increase in depth fell short of significance, most likely because of low power. After two AZD1222 doses, spike-specific TCR breadth and depth were significantly higher than at day 0 and than in MenACWY recipients. Because no samples from the day 14 peak response were available, repertoires could be characterized only after the peak T cell response. The whole spike protein was spanned by vaccine-associated CD4 TCRs, and dominant responses were seen in regions 160-218 and 743-854. Epitopes outside the regions mutated in the B.1.351 and B.1.1.7 variants were reportedly recognized by nearly half of the unique spike-specific TCRs. Participants were mostly white British, with more females than males. The authors suggested clonal diversity may have been underestimated. Conclusions about previously exposed vaccinees are limited because only a handful of AZD1222 recipients were SARS-CoV-2 seropositive at baseline.

The sample's time point, from its label and the paper: baseline before first vaccination. The treatment or condition label, as the study defines it: meningococcal conjugate vaccine given as trial control. The vaccinee samples were drawn from two UK trials, COV001 and COV002, one of which was a single-blind randomized controlled phase 2/3 trial testing AZD1222 (ChAdOx1 nCoV-19) in healthy adults. Trial participant PBMC samples were collected at day 0 and day 28 after the second dose for TCRbeta chain sequencing. Details on this clone: The antigen it binds to is not known. Base qualities are missing; no much larger clone stands one base away.

The CDR3 regions of human TCRbeta chains were analyzed by immunosequencing. The source study handled its data this way. Repertoire TCRs were matched against a reference library of SARS-CoV-2-specific TCRs generated with the MIRA antigen-specificity platform. Breadth was defined as the fraction of unique TCRs that were SARS-CoV-2-associated, and depth was defined as the fraction of total T cells that were SARS-CoV-2-associated. Using the MIRA data, each spike-specific TCR was assigned both to the spike region to which the TCR was reactive and to a CD4 or CD8 class. Log10-transformed breadth and depth values were compared by one-way ANOVA with Sidak's multiple comparisons tests. TCRdb holds this immuneACCESS table with in-frame rearrangements only. Some clones are missing; in checked studies, unresolved V genes explain under half, and the rest has no known cause. V and J calls and clone size are given by that table; D and trimming were obtained from the DNA. The sample includes some 150,000 clones, with around 88% observed a single time. The ten largest account for 3% to 4% of the sample.

Sequencing used peripheral blood, obtained on day 0 of MenACWY control vaccination. The receptor comes from an adult in good health.

The base sequence is TGTGCCAGCAGTTTGGCCAGAGAGGCCAAAAACATTCAGTACTTC. Its amino acids are CASSLAREAKNIQYF. The sequence joins TRBV28 to TRBJ2-4, with no D gene named confidently. The germline V gene encodes CDR1 MDHEN and CDR2 SYDVKM. V is reduced by 3 bases and J by 1 base, leaving a spacing of 10 bases between them. The CDR3 runs 15 amino acids, cysteine and phenylalanine included. Only the CDR3 portion is preserved as DNA: 45 bases, with reading frame beginning at the first base.